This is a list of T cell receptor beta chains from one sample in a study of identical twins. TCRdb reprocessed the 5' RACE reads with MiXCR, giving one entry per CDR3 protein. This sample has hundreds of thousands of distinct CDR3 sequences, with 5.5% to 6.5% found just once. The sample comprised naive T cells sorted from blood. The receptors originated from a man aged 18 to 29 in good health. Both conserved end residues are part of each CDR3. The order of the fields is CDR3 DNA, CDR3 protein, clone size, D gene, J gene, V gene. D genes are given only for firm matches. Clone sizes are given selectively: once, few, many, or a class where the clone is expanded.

CDR3nt: TGCGCCAGCAGCACCGGGTTCTCCTACGAGCAGTACTTC
CDR3aa: CASSTGFSYEQYF
abundance: many
d_gene: .
j_gene: TRBJ2-7
v_gene: TRBV5-1

CDR3nt: TGTGCCAGCGGAGTTGGGTCCGGGGAGCTGTTTTTT
CDR3aa: CASGVGSGELFF
abundance: many
d_gene: .
j_gene: TRBJ2-2
v_gene: TRBV7-9

CDR3nt: TGTGCCAGCAGCCCCGACTTGCGCGGGCGAGTGGGTGAGCAGTTCTTC
CDR3aa: CASSPDLRGRVGEQFF
abundance: few
d_gene: .
j_gene: TRBJ2-1
v_gene: TRBV3-1

CDR3nt: TGTGCCACCGCATTCGATTTTAGCGGGAGAAGCACAGATACGCAGTATTTT
CDR3aa: CATAFDFSGRSTDTQYF
abundance: few
d_gene: TRBD2
j_gene: TRBJ2-3
v_gene: TRBV15

CDR3nt: TGTGCCAGCAAGGGGGCCCCCTTAGCAGATACGCAGTATTTT
CDR3aa: CASKGAPLADTQYF
abundance: many
d_gene: TRBD1
j_gene: TRBJ2-3
v_gene: TRBV7-2

CDR3nt: TGTGCCAGCAGCGTAGGGGGGCAGTCCTATGGCTACACCTTC
CDR3aa: CASSVGGQSYGYTF
abundance: many
d_gene: .
j_gene: TRBJ1-2
v_gene: TRBV9

CDR3nt: TGTGCCAGTTCCCCCCTGGCGGGAGCTTACACCGGGGAGCTGTTTTTT
CDR3aa: CASSPLAGAYTGELFF
abundance: few
d_gene: TRBD2
j_gene: TRBJ2-2
v_gene: TRBV7-3

CDR3nt: TGTGCCAGCAGCCCCCGGATGCGGGAAGGGGAGACCGGGGAGCTGTTTTTT
CDR3aa: CASSPRMREGETGELFF
abundance: few
d_gene: .
j_gene: TRBJ2-2
v_gene: TRBV5-8

CDR3nt: TGTGCCAGCAGTCCTGGGCGACAGAAATGGAACTATGGCTACACCTTC
CDR3aa: CASSPGRQKWNYGYTF
abundance: many
d_gene: .
j_gene: TRBJ1-2
v_gene: TRBV27

CDR3nt: TGTGCCAGCAGTTCCCCTTATGAGCAGTTCTTC
CDR3aa: CASSSPYEQFF
abundance: many
d_gene: .
j_gene: TRBJ2-1
v_gene: TRBV12-3/TRBV12-4

CDR3nt: TGTGCCAGCACCCCCGGACAGGGTGTAGCCTACGAGCAGTACTTC
CDR3aa: CASTPGQGVAYEQYF
abundance: .
d_gene: TRBD1
j_gene: TRBJ2-7
v_gene: TRBV5-6

CDR3nt: TGTGCCAGCAGCTTCATCCCGGGACCGGGGGAGACCCAGTACTTC
CDR3aa: CASSFIPGPGETQYF
abundance: many
d_gene: .
j_gene: TRBJ2-5
v_gene: TRBV7-6

CDR3nt: TGTGCCATCACTCCTCAGGGCTACAATGAGCAGTTCTTC
CDR3aa: CAITPQGYNEQFF
abundance: many
d_gene: .
j_gene: TRBJ2-1
v_gene: TRBV10-3

CDR3nt: TGTGCCACCAGTGACGCCCGTCGAGGGGGCACTGAAGCTTTCTTT
CDR3aa: CATSDARRGGTEAFF
abundance: many
d_gene: .
j_gene: TRBJ1-1
v_gene: TRBV24-1

CDR3nt: TGTGCCAGCAGTTGGACAGGGACATATCAGCCCCAGCATTTT
CDR3aa: CASSWTGTYQPQHF
abundance: many
d_gene: TRBD1
j_gene: TRBJ1-5
v_gene: TRBV6-2/TRBV6-3

CDR3nt: TGCAGTGCCCACCCCGGGACTAGCGGGAGGTACTCCTACAATGAGCAGTTCTTC
CDR3aa: CSAHPGTSGRYSYNEQFF
abundance: .
d_gene: TRBD2
j_gene: TRBJ2-1
v_gene: TRBV20-1

CDR3nt: TGCAGTGCTAGAGGTGCGGTGCGGCTAGCGGGGATAGATACGCAGTATTTT
CDR3aa: CSARGAVRLAGIDTQYF
abundance: many
d_gene: TRBD2
j_gene: TRBJ2-3
v_gene: TRBV20-1

CDR3nt: TGCAGTGCGCCTAGGGTACTCGGCGAGCAGTACTTC
CDR3aa: CSAPRVLGEQYF
abundance: .
d_gene: .
j_gene: TRBJ2-7
v_gene: TRBV20-1

CDR3nt: TGTGCCAGCAGTTACCAGGTTCTCCAGCCCCAGCATTTT
CDR3aa: CASSYQVLQPQHF
abundance: many
d_gene: .
j_gene: TRBJ1-5
v_gene: TRBV6-2/TRBV6-3

CDR3nt: TGTGCCTGGAGTCCGGGAATTGAGCAGTTCTTC
CDR3aa: CAWSPGIEQFF
abundance: .
d_gene: .
j_gene: TRBJ2-1
v_gene: TRBV30

CDR3nt: TGTGCCAGCAGGTCGCTAGCGACGAACACCGGGGAGCTGTTTTTT
CDR3aa: CASRSLATNTGELFF
abundance: many
d_gene: .
j_gene: TRBJ2-2
v_gene: TRBV3-1

CDR3nt: TGTGCCCTGGGAGAGGGGGGTAAGGCTGAAGCTTTCTTT
CDR3aa: CALGEGGKAEAFF
abundance: few
d_gene: .
j_gene: TRBJ1-1
v_gene: TRBV12-3/TRBV12-4

CDR3nt: TGCAGTGCTAGGGAAGGACAGTACCTTTATTCACCCCTCCACTTT
CDR3aa: CSAREGQYLYSPLHF
abundance: many
d_gene: .
j_gene: TRBJ1-6
v_gene: TRBV20-1

CDR3nt: TGCAGCTCGAAAGGACCGAATGGCTACACCTTC
CDR3aa: CSSKGPNGYTF
abundance: many
d_gene: .
j_gene: TRBJ1-2
v_gene: TRBV29-1

CDR3nt: TGTGCCAGCAGTTTAACCGCGGTGGATACGCAGTATTTT
CDR3aa: CASSLTAVDTQYF
abundance: many
d_gene: .
j_gene: TRBJ2-3
v_gene: TRBV12-3/TRBV12-4

CDR3nt: TGCAGCGTTGAAGCGGGACAGGGCTCCTACGAGCAGTACTTC
CDR3aa: CSVEAGQGSYEQYF
abundance: .
d_gene: TRBD1
j_gene: TRBJ2-7
v_gene: TRBV29-1